This T cell receptor (beta chain) was retrieved from a study of OX40 agonist ivuxolimab in advanced cancers. Regarding the research as a whole: Ivuxolimab was an agonistic, fully human IgG2 monoclonal antibody directed against OX40 (CD134), a costimulatory receptor. The paper covers the monotherapy dose-escalation part of the phase I ivuxolimab trial, which included N of about 50 patients. In the dose-escalation cohort, more than 75% of patients were male, and the mean age was around 60 years, with a range of roughly 23 to 85. Patients were allowed to have had prior anti-PD-1, anti-PD-L1 or anti-CTLA-4 therapy, and 40% of the dose-escalation patients had been treated with checkpoint inhibitors. Of the roughly 52 patients in dose escalation, about 20 had hepatocellular carcinoma, around 15 had melanoma, 9 had renal cell carcinoma and 9 had head and neck cancer. The purpose of peripheral TCRbeta sequencing was to test whether ivuxolimab changed TCR sequence diversity and led to clonal T-cell expansion. Partial responses were achieved by three dose-escalation patients, of whom one had hepatocellular carcinoma and two had cutaneous melanoma. Intravenous ivuxolimab was administered to patients every 2 weeks at six dose levels: 0.01, 0.1, 0.3, 1.5, 3 and 10 mg/kg.

Only a few counts were recorded for this clone. The specificity of this receptor is unknown. Nothing much larger sits one base from this clone, and base qualities are not available. Patients with autoimmune disease history or receiving systemic immunosuppression were excluded from the trial. Peripheral blood for TCR sequencing was collected from all dose cohorts at baseline, on cycle 4 day 1, and on cycle 7 day 1. Samples came from an open-label, multicenter, first-in-human phase I dose-escalation trial of ivuxolimab. The trial enrolled adults with locally advanced or metastatic head and neck squamous cell, hepatocellular, melanoma or renal cell carcinoma. Before TCR sequencing, CD4+ T cells and CD8+ T cells were sorted from peripheral blood as separate populations. General conclusions and limits of the study: At doses of 0.1 to 3.0 mg/kg, clonal expansion of both CD4+ and CD8+ T cells in blood was seen between baseline and week 6. Partial responders in the 0.1-3.0 mg/kg groups had among the lowest normalized peripheral clonal expansion, especially among CD8+ T cells. After ivuxolimab, CD8+ T cells had more expanded clones than CD4+ T cells on average. The antigen specificity of the clonally expanded peripheral T cells was not determined. Low levels of normalized T-cell clonal expansion were also seen in some patients who did not respond.

Genomic DNA was extracted from sorted cells for sequencing of the TCRbeta CDR3 region. TCRbeta CDR3 regions were sequenced using the immunoSEQ Assay. TCRdb stores this immuneACCESS table with in-frame sequences only. Part of the clones is absent; in the studies checked, under half of the shortfall reflects unresolved V genes, and no reason is known for the rest. This sample gives about 58,000 clones in total; about nine tenths of them show up just once. The ten largest clones represent around 0.73% of the sample. This clonotype was obtained from an adult with an advanced solid tumor such as melanoma, head and neck, liver or kidney cancer. This specimen was CD4+ or CD8+ T cells sorted from blood, taken in a trial of the OX40 agonist ivuxolimab.

The nucleotides are TGTGCCAGCAGCTCCCGGGACAGGGGGCGCGGCAATCAGCCCCAGCATTTT. This sequence encodes CASSSRDRGRGNQPQHF. The rearrangement joined TRBV7-8 to TRBJ1-5; TRBD1 lines up with 12 middle nucleotides. Measured from the cysteine to the phenylalanine, the CDR3 is 17 residues long. CDR3 DNA is the only sequence kept; it has 51 bases, read in frame from the first base. V trim: 4 bases; J trim: 2 bases; unmatched bases: 6. The germline V gene yields SGHVS for CDR1 and FQNEAQ for CDR2.